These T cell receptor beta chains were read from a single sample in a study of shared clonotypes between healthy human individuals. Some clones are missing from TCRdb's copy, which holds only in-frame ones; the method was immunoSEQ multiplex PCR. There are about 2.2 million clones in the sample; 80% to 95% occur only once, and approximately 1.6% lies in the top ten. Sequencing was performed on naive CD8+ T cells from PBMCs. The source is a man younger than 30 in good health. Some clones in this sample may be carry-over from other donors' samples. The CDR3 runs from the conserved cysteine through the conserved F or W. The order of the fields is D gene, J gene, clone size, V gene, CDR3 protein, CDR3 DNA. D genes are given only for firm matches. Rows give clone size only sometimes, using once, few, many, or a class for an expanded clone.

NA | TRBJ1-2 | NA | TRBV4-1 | CASSQDQRGYTF | TGCGCCAGCAGCCAGGACCAGCGTGGCTACACCTTC
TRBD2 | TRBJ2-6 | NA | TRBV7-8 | CASSALEREGRSSGANVLTF | TGTGCCAGCAGTGCCCTCGAGCGGGAGGGCAGGAGCTCTGGGGCCAACGTCCTGACTTTC
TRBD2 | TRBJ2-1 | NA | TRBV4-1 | CASSQGGSIVGKGNEQFF | TGCGCCAGCAGCCAGGGGGGGTCGATCGTGGGCAAGGGAAATGAGCAGTTCTTC
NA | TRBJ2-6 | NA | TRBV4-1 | CASSQSGGRGANVLTF | TGCGCCAGCAGCCAATCCGGGGGCAGAGGGGCCAACGTCCTGACTTTC
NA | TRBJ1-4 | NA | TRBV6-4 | CASRLVQVEKLFF | TGTGCCAGCAGGTTGGTGCAGGTTGAAAAACTGTTTTTT
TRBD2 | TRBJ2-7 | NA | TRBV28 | CASTQAGSGEQYF | TGTGCCAGCACCCAAGCGGGGTCGGGAGAGCAGTACTTC
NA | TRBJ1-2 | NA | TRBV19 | CASRGDLYGYTF | TGTGCCAGTAGGGGAGACCTGTACGGCTACACCTTC
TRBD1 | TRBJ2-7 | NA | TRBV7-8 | CASKDRANRYEQYF | TGTGCCAGCAAGGACAGGGCTAACCGCTACGAGCAGTACTTC
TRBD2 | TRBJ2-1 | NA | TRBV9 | CASSVNSGRAYNEQFF | TGTGCCAGCAGCGTAAATAGCGGGAGGGCCTACAATGAGCAGTTCTTC
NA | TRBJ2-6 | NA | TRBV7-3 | CASSPWAGIGSGANVLTF | TGTGCCAGCAGCCCCTGGGCAGGGATAGGCTCTGGGGCCAACGTCCTGACTTTC
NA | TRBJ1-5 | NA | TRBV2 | CASSVGGSNQPQHF | TGTGCCAGCAGTGTAGGCGGTAGCAATCAGCCCCAGCATTTT
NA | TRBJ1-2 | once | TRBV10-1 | CASSELGVYGYTF | TGCGCCAGCAGTGAGCTCGGGGTCTATGGCTACACCTTC
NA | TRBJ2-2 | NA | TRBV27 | CASSFRSTGELFF | TGTGCCAGCAGTTTCAGGTCCACCGGGGAGCTGTTTTTT
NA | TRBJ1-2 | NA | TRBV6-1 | CASSEAEGLHYGYTF | TGTGCCAGCAGTGAAGCTGAGGGGTTGCACTATGGCTACACCTTC
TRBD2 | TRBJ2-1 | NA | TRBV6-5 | CASSYAGTTDPEQFF | TGTGCCAGCAGTTACGCCGGGACTACTGATCCTGAGCAGTTCTTC
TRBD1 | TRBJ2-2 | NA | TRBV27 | CASSLVIGQGPTGELFF | TGTGCCAGCAGTTTAGTAATCGGACAGGGGCCCACCGGGGAGCTGTTTTTT
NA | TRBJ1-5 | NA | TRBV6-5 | CASSYTGSNQPQHF | TGTGCCAGCAGTTACACAGGGAGCAATCAGCCCCAGCATTTT
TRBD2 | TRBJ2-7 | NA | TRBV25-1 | CASSVSLRTSGNYEQYF | TGTGCCAGCAGTGTTTCCCTCAGGACTAGCGGAAACTACGAGCAGTACTTC
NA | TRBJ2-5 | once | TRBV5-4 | CASGIQETQYF | TGTGCCAGCGGAATACAAGAGACCCAGTACTTC
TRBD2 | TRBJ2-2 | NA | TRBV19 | CASSIRSGGGMDGELFF | TGTGCCAGTAGTATCCGGTCGGGGGGAGGTATGGACGGGGAGCTGTTTTTT
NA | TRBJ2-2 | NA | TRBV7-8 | CASSLVAWGLDGELFF | TGTGCCAGCAGCTTAGTAGCTTGGGGGCTTGACGGGGAGCTGTTTTTT
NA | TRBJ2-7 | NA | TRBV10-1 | CASSGGSEQYF | TGCGCCAGCAGTGGGGGTTCCGAGCAGTACTTC
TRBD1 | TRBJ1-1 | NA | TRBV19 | CASSPRQGRTEAFF | TGTGCCAGTAGTCCCCGACAGGGGAGGACTGAAGCTTTCTTT
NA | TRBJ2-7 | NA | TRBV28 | CASSWGESYEQYF | TGTGCCAGCAGTTGGGGGGAATCTTACGAGCAGTACTTC
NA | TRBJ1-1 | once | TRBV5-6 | CASSLQDTEAFF | TGTGCCAGCAGCTTGCAGGACACTGAAGCTTTCTTT
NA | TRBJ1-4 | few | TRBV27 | CASSVRDNREKLFF | TGTGCCAGCAGTGTCCGGGACAATCGGGAAAAACTGTTTTTT
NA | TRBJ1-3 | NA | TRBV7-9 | CASSSPETNGNTIYF | TGTGCCAGCAGCTCACCCGAAACGAACGGAAACACCATATATTTT
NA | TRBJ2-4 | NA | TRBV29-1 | CSAAGGGKNIQYF | TGCAGCGCCGCCGGAGGCGGCAAAAACATTCAGTACTTC
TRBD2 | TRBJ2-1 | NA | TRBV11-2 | CASSLGTAIAGSAYNEQFF | TGTGCCAGCAGCTTGGGAACAGCCATAGCGGGTTCGGCCTACAATGAGCAGTTCTTC
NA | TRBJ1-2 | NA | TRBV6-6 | CASSYSQTNYGYTF | TGTGCCAGCAGTTACTCGCAAACTAACTATGGCTACACCTTC
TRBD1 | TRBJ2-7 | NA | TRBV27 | CASSPGGLEQYF | TGTGCCAGCAGTCCAGGGGGTCTCGAGCAGTACTTC
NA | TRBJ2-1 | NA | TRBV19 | CASSMTAYNEQFF | TGTGCCAGTAGTATGACCGCATACAATGAGCAGTTCTTC
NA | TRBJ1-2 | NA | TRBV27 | CASSFLRGTPYGYTF | TGTGCCAGCAGTTTTCTCCGGGGGACGCCTTATGGCTACACCTTC
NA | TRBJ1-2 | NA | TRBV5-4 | CASSLADAVVYGYTF | TGTGCCAGCAGCTTAGCCGACGCTGTCGTTTATGGCTACACCTTC
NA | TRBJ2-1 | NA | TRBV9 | CASSVVSGREQFF | TGTGCCAGCAGCGTAGTATCGGGGAGGGAGCAGTTCTTC
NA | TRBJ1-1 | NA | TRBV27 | CASSLPGQRNTEAFF | TGTGCCAGCAGTTTACCGGGACAACGGAACACTGAAGCTTTCTTT
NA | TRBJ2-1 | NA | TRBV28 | CAGQGGLADNEQFF | TGTGCCGGACAAGGGGGGCTAGCGGACAATGAGCAGTTCTTC
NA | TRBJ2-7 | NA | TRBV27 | CASSLRRAYEQYF | TGTGCCAGCAGCCTACGCAGGGCCTACGAGCAGTACTTC
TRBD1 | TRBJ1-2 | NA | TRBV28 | CASSPPTGGIYGYTF | TGTGCCAGCAGCCCCCCGACAGGGGGAATCTATGGCTACACCTTC
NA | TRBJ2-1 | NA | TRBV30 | CAWSVSLRDEQFF | TGTGCCTGGAGTGTATCCCTTCGAGATGAGCAGTTCTTC
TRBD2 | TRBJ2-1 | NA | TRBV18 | CASSPVRLAGTYNEQFF | TGTGCCAGCTCACCCGTCCGACTAGCGGGAACATACAATGAGCAGTTCTTC
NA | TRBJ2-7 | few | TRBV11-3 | CASSFDRSYEQYF | TGTGCCAGCAGCTTCGACAGAAGCTACGAGCAGTACTTC
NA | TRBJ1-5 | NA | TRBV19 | CASSIGEAYSNQPQHF | TGTGCCAGTAGTATAGGGGAAGCTTATAGCAATCAGCCCCAGCATTTT
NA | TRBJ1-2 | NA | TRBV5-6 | CASSPGAGLYGYTF | TGTGCCAGCAGCCCCGGTGCGGGGTTATACGGCTACACCTTC
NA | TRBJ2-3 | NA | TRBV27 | CASSLGDTQYF | TGTGCCAGCAGTTTGGGCGATACGCAGTATTTT
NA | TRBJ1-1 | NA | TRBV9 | CASRDTGTREAFF | TGTGCCAGCAGGGACACCGGGACTAGGGAAGCTTTCTTT
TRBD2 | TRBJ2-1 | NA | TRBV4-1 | CASSLAAGAAYNEQFF | TGCGCCAGCAGCCTCGCGGCGGGAGCGGCCTACAATGAGCAGTTCTTC
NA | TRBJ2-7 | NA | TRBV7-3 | CASSPATDGEQYF | TGTGCCAGCAGCCCAGCGACAGATGGGGAGCAGTACTTC
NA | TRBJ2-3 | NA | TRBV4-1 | CASSPRTGEGTDTQYF | TGCGCCAGCAGCCCCCGGACCGGCGAGGGCACAGATACGCAGTATTTT
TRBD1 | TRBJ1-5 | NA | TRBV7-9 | CASSWGQGDQPQHF | TGTGCCAGCAGCTGGGGACAGGGGGATCAGCCCCAGCATTTT
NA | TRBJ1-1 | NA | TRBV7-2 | CASSQGLQGNTEAFF | TGTGCCAGCAGCCAAGGTTTACAGGGGAACACTGAAGCTTTCTTT
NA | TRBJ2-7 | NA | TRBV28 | CASSLGGKQYF | TGTGCCAGCAGTTTAGGCGGAAAGCAGTACTTC
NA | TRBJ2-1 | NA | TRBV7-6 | CASSFWGVAASSYNEQFF | TGTGCCAGCAGCTTTTGGGGGGTAGCGGCGAGCTCCTACAATGAGCAGTTCTTC
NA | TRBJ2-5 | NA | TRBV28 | CASSRLAGSPQETQYF | TGTGCCAGCAGCCGTCTGGCGGGAAGCCCCCAAGAGACCCAGTACTTC